Shown below are 8 T cell receptor beta chains from a single sample sequenced in a study of OX40 agonist ivuxolimab in advanced cancers. Some clones are missing from TCRdb's copy, which holds only in-frame ones; the method was immunoSEQ multiplex PCR. The table has about 90,000 clones, roughly 93% seen once; the top ten hold 0.25% to 0.35%. The specimen comprised CD4+ or CD8+ T cells sorted from blood, sampled in a trial of the OX40 agonist ivuxolimab. The source of these receptors is an adult with an advanced solid tumor such as melanoma, head and neck, liver or kidney cancer.

This clone is a singleton in its sample. J is TRBJ1-5 and V is TRBV7-2; D not certain. The CDR3 has 15 residues. V was cut by 1 base and J by 3 bases, with 10 bases left in between. Germline loops: CDR1 SGHTA, CDR2 FQGNSA. DNA for the CDR3: TGTGCCAGCAGCTTAGGACTAAACTTCAATCAGCCCCAGCATTTT. Translating gives CASSLGLNFNQPQHF.

The chain recombines TRBV7-9 with TRBJ1-4; 7 bases align to TRBD1. V lost 3 bases, J lost 8 bases, and 3 bases stayed unmatched. The V gene's germline CDR1 is SEHNR and CDR2 FQNEAQ (reference sequence). The CDR3 sequence is 13 residues long. CDR3 region: CASSLAGGEKLFF. The DNA of the CDR3 is TGTGCCAGCAGCTTGGCAGGGGGGGAAAAACTGTTTTTT.

The rearrangement joins TRBV6-5 to TRBJ2-2; possible D gene TRBD1, 6 bases. Germline V gene sequence: CDR1 MNHEY, CDR2 SVGAGI. The CDR3 is 15 residues long. The V gene lost 1 base and the J gene lost 7 bases, with 13 bases spanning the gap. CDR3 amino acids: CASSYLSRGIGELFF. Written as DNA, the CDR3 is TGTGCCAGCAGTTACTTAAGCAGGGGTATCGGGGAGCTGTTTTTT.

V usage is TRBV7-3 and J usage is TRBJ2-3; D is ambiguous. This CDR3 has 13 residues. V was shortened by 5 bases and J by 3 bases, with 9 bases between the two germline ends. Germline CDR1 reads SGHTA; CDR2 reads FQGTGA. Here the CDR3 DNA reads TGTGCCAGCAGCGCCACGGCTACAGATACGCAGTATTTT. This sequence encodes CASSATATDTQYF.

V gene TRBV2 combines with J gene TRBJ2-6; D unclear. With 2 bases removed from V and 0 bases from J, the gap between germline ends came to 8 bases. Germline V gives CDR1 SNHLY, CDR2 FYNNEI. This CDR3 region has 16 residues. This CDR3 reads CASSERLGSGANVLTF. In DNA, the CDR3 is TGTGCCAGCAGTGAAAGGCTTGGCTCTGGGGCCAACGTCCTGACTTTC.

A note on this clone: A read error may account for a junction end that differs from germline. The chain has TRBV28 and TRBJ1-2; 10 bases match TRBD1. Germline assignment: CDR1 MDHEN and CDR2 SYDVKM. CDR3 length: 11 amino acids. Here the CDR3 reads CASSKAGTGAF. CDR3 DNA sequence: TGTGCCAGCAGCAAAGCCGGGACAGGGGCCTTC.

The chain couples TRBV5-6 to TRBJ2-5, with D perhaps matching TRBD1 (5 bases). Deletions cut 0 bases from V and 1 base from J, with 7 bases between. Germline V CDR1 and CDR2: SGHDT, YYEEEE. This CDR3 is built from 14 residues. CDR3 sequence: CASSLGTSQETQYF. The CDR3 DNA reads as TGTGCCAGCAGCTTGGGGACAAGCCAAGAGACCCAGTACTTC.

The gene calls are TRBV15 and TRBJ2-5, with a possible D match to TRBD1 (6 bases). Germline CDR1 and CDR2: LNHNV and YYDKDF (reference sequence). The CDR3 consists of 16 residues. V was cut by 1 base and J by 4 bases, with 16 bases left in between. CDR3 DNA: TGTGCCACCAGCAGAGCAGCAGGGGACGAGTCAGAGACCCAGTACTTC. This codes for CATSRAAGDESETQYF.